This is a list of T cell receptor beta chains from one sample in a study of blood T cell repertoires in COVID-19. Assay used: immunoSEQ multiplex PCR; TCRdb lists only in-frame clones, some missing. Seen here are 180,000 or so clones, 70% to 85% observed once, and the top ten hold about 16%. Specimen: PBMCs or T cells enriched from blood (not recorded which). The receptor source for this set is a man aged 50 to 60 who had recovered from COVID-19. The CDR3 runs from the conserved cysteine through the conserved F or W. A D gene is named only where the DNA matches it firmly. The listing skips clone size in some rows; elsewhere it reads once, few, many or a size class.

>TRBJ2-3|-|-|TRBV7-9
TGTGCCAGCAGCTTAGCGCTGGCGGGACGCACAGATACGCAGTATTTT
CASSLALAGRTDTQYF
>TRBJ1-2|-|-|TRBV3-1/TRBV3-2
TGTGCCAGCAGCCCGGGGGAGGGCTACACCTTC
CASSPGEGYTF
>TRBJ1-2|-|-|TRBV19
TGTGCCAGTAGAAACTGGGACACTGCATATGGCTACACCTTC
CASRNWDTAYGYTF
>TRBJ2-7|-|TRBD1|TRBV6-5
TGTGCCAGCAGTTTGCAGGGGGCTTCTTCCTACGAGCAGTACTTC
CASSLQGASSYEQYF
>TRBJ2-5|-|-|TRBV25-1
TGTGCCAGCAGTGAGCATGGGGCGGGGCAAGAGACCCAGTACTTC
CASSEHGAGQETQYF
>TRBJ2-1|-|TRBD2|TRBV7-3
TGTGCCAGCAGCCAAAGTGGACTAGCGGCCGGGACTGAGCAGTTCTTC
CASSQSGLAAGTEQFF
>TRBJ1-2|-|-|TRBV27
TGTGCCAGGGTCCGGGGATTCTATGGCTACACCTTC
CARVRGFYGYTF
>TRBJ1-4|-|-|TRBV7-9
TGTGCCAGCAGCTACACCGGGACTAATGAAAAACTGTTTTTT
CASSYTGTNEKLFF
>TRBJ2-2|-|TRBD2|TRBV13
TGTGCCAGCAGCCAGATAAGAGCCCAACTAGCGGGGCACGACACCGGGGAGCTGTTTTTT
CASSQIRAQLAGHDTGELFF
>TRBJ2-3|-|TRBD1|TRBV24-1
TGTGCCACCAGTGATACCCTCGGACAGGGAACAGATACGCAGTATTTT
CATSDTLGQGTDTQYF
>TRBJ1-3|few|TRBD1|TRBV5-4
TGTGCCAGCAGCCCGGGACAGTCGATCTCTGGAAACACCATATATTTT
CASSPGQSISGNTIYF
>TRBJ2-7|-|TRBD2|TRBV9
TGTGCCAGCAGCGTCAGCGGGGGGCCCTACGAGCAGTACTTC
CASSVSGGPYEQYF
>TRBJ1-1|-|-|TRBV29-1
TGCAGCGTCCACCAGGGAAACACTGAAGCTTTCTTT
CSVHQGNTEAFF
>TRBJ1-4|few|-|TRBV3-1/TRBV3-2
TGTGCCAGCAGCCCGGGCGGGGTTTTTGGTGAAAAACTGTTTTTT
CASSPGGVFGEKLFF
>TRBJ1-1|-|-|TRBV11-3
TGTGCCAGCAGCCAAGAGGGTATCACTGAAGCTTTCTTT
CASSQEGITEAFF
>TRBJ2-1|once|TRBD1|TRBV4-1
TGCGCCAGCAGCCGGGTGGACAGGGGGCAGAATGAGCAGTTCTTC
CASSRVDRGQNEQFF
>TRBJ1-4|-|TRBD1|TRBV2
TGTGCCAGCATTCCCCGGAGGGACAGGGGCGATAGAATGCAGGTTTTT
CASIPRRDRGDRMQVF
>TRBJ1-6|-|-|TRBV28
TGTGCCAGCACCCTCCGGGGACTAAATTCACCCCTCCACTTT
CASTLRGLNSPLHF
>TRBJ2-3|-|TRBD2|TRBV3-1/TRBV3-2
TGTGCCAGCAGCCAAGCTGGGACTAGCGGCACAGATACGCAGTATTTT
CASSQAGTSGTDTQYF
>TRBJ2-7|-|TRBD1|TRBV6-5
TGTGCCAGCAGTTACAAGCCGGGACAGATATACGAGCAGTACTTC
CASSYKPGQIYEQYF
>TRBJ2-5|-|-|TRBV14
TGTGCCAGCAGCCAAGTCGGGGGAGAGACCCAGTACTTC
CASSQVGGETQYF
>TRBJ1-3|-|TRBD1|TRBV6-5
TGTGCCAGCAGTCCGGGACAGGGAAACACCATATATTTT
CASSPGQGNTIYF
>TRBJ1-6|few|TRBD1|TRBV5-8
TGTGCCAGCAGCTTGGGCAGGGGGAATTCACCCCTCCACTTT
CASSLGRGNSPLHF
>TRBJ2-1|few|TRBD1|TRBV9
TGTGCCAGCAGCGTAGATGAGGGGGCGTACAATGAGCAGTTCTTC
CASSVDEGAYNEQFF
>TRBJ1-1|once|TRBD1|TRBV11-2
TGTGCCAGCAGCCTGGGACAGGGGAACACTGAAGCTTTCTTT
CASSLGQGNTEAFF
>TRBJ2-1|once|TRBD2|TRBV3-1/TRBV3-2
TGTGCCAGCAGCCAAGATGGGTTAGCGGGGTACAATGAGCAGTTCTTC
CASSQDGLAGYNEQFF
>TRBJ2-7|-|-|TRBV5-6
TGTGCCAGCAGCTTGGACGGAGACTACGAGCAGTACTTC
CASSLDGDYEQYF
>TRBJ1-1|-|TRBD1|TRBV5-1
TGCGCCAGCAGTTACGGACAGGGGGAAGCTTTCTTT
CASSYGQGEAFF
>TRBJ1-1|-|-|TRBV19
TGTGCCAGTATCCCCCGGGACAAGGTGAACACTGAAGCTTTCTTT
CASIPRDKVNTEAFF
>TRBJ2-5|-|-|TRBV2
TGTGCCAGCAGTGCGGGTTTGGAAGAGACCCAGTACTTC
CASSAGLEETQYF
>TRBJ2-7|-|TRBD1|TRBV19
TGTGCCAGTAGTTCTTTACCGGGACAGGGATACCACGAGCAGTACTTC
CASSSLPGQGYHEQYF
>TRBJ2-6|-|-|TRBV5-1
TGCGCCAGCAGCTTGAGACGGGGAGCAACCCCTGGGGCCAACGTCCTGACTTTC
CASSLRRGATPGANVLTF
>TRBJ1-1|-|TRBD1|TRBV27
TGTGCCAGCAGAAACGAGGGACAGCTGAACACTGAAGCTTTCTTT
CASRNEGQLNTEAFF
>TRBJ2-7|-|-|TRBV3-1/TRBV3-2
TGTGCCAGCAGCCAAGTTGTGACTAGCTACGAGCAGTACTTC
CASSQVVTSYEQYF
>TRBJ1-2|-|TRBD1|TRBV6-5
TGTGCCAGCAGTACAGATACAGGGGGCCGGGGCTACACCTTC
CASSTDTGGRGYTF